One and the same sample provided the 13 T cell receptor beta chains below, sequenced in a study of blood T cell repertoires in COVID-19. Method: immunoSEQ multiplex PCR; TCRdb's copy keeps in-frame clones and lacks some. The sample consists of hundreds of thousands of clones, around 83% of them appearing once. The specimen was PBMCs or T cells enriched from blood (not recorded which). All receptors derive from a woman in her 40s who had recovered from COVID-19.

This clone has a single count. CDR3 nucleotide sequence: TGTGCCACCCTGGGACAGGGACCTTACGAGCAGTACGTC. The encoded protein is CATLGQGPYEQYV. This chain joins TRBV21-1 and TRBJ2-7; the table's D call, TRBD1, has no DNA check behind it. TRBV21-1 is tagged as a pseudogene. The CDR3 extends over 13 amino acids.

This chain joins TRBV9 and TRBJ2-5, with TRBD2 matching 8 bases. J was trimmed by 2 bases and V by 0 bases; bases with no gene match: 6. Germline CDR1 and CDR2: SGDLS and YYNGEE. The CDR3 covers 16 residues. This CDR3 is CASSVDAGGIQETQYF. The CDR3 DNA sequence: TGTGCCAGCAGCGTAGACGCGGGGGGAATTCAAGAGACCCAGTACTTC.

The chain links TRBV3-1 (or the pseudogene TRBV3-2) to TRBJ2-7, with D possibly matching TRBD1 (5 bases). CDR1 is LGHDT, CDR2 YNNKEL, per germline (reference sequence). The CDR3 covers 12 residues. V was clipped by 3 bases and J by 8 bases, with 11 bases between them. CDR3 nucleotide sequence: TGTGCCAGCAGCCAGGGGCAGGGCAAGCAGTACGTC. It translates to CASSQGQGKQYV.

The rearrangement links TRBV6-4 to TRBJ2-2; a weak D match, TRBD2 (6 bases). The CDR3 spans 14 residues. Germline-derived CDR1 and CDR2 are MRHNA and SNTAGT. Trimming cost V 7 bases and J 0 bases, with 9 bases left between them. The CDR3: CASKTGANTGELFF. DNA for the CDR3: TGTGCCAGCAAGACGGGGGCGAACACCGGGGAGCTGTTTTTT.

Here the CDR3 reads CATSDSQGAWETQYF. As DNA, the CDR3 is TGTGCCACCAGTGATTCACAGGGGGCCTGGGAGACCCAGTACTTC. This sequence joins TRBV24-1 and TRBJ2-5; 9 bases agree with TRBD1. Losses at the gene ends were 2 bases for V and 5 bases for J; bases not matched to a gene: 5. Germline loops: CDR1 KGHDR, CDR2 SFDVKD. The CDR3 runs 15 residues.

The genes are TRBV4-1 and TRBJ1-5; 10 bases match TRBD1. Per the germline V gene, CDR1 is MGHRA and CDR2 is YSYEKL. The CDR3 consists of 14 residues. Unmatched junction bases numbered 4, after V lost 4 bases and J lost 7 bases. CDR3 region: CASSRTGGPQPQHF. The CDR3 DNA reads TGCGCCAGCAGCCGGACAGGGGGACCCCAGCCCCAGCATTTT.

The chain links TRBV7-2 to TRBJ1-4; possible D gene TRBD1, 6 bases. Per germline, CDR1 SGHTA and CDR2 FQGNSA. V shed 8 bases and J shed 4 bases, with 14 bases lying between them. The CDR3 runs to 14 residues. Here the CDR3 reads CASGATGLNEKLFF. The DNA for the CDR3 is TGTGCCAGCGGGGCAACAGGGCTTAATGAAAAACTGTTTTTT.

The V and J genes are TRBV29-1 and TRBJ2-7, with no clear D. The CDR3 runs to 15 residues. Trimming stripped 4 bases from V and 0 bases from J, with 16 bases between. Germline-derived CDR1 and CDR2 are SQVTM and ANQGSEA. Written as DNA, the CDR3 is TGCAGCGTTGTGCCGGCCGGCGGAGCCTCCTACGAGCAGTACTTC. It specifies CSVVPAGGASYEQYF.

V gene TRBV27 combines with J gene TRBJ2-1, with TRBD1 matching 7 bases. This CDR3 comprises 14 residues. Trimming cost V 2 bases and J 6 bases; bases outside gene matches: 4. Germline values: CDR1 MNHEY, CDR2 SMNVEV (reference sequence). This CDR3 reads CASSLRGPANEQFF. In DNA, the CDR3 is TGTGCCAGCAGTTTAAGGGGGCCGGCCAATGAGCAGTTCTTC.

This clone has a handful of counts. This CDR3 is also generated by other DNA sequences in the sample. DNA for the CDR3: TGTGCCAGCTCACCACCAGGGGCAACTGGAAACACCATATATTTT. Translating it yields CASSPPGATGNTIYF. The chain combines TRBV18 with TRBJ1-3; tentative D call: TRBD1 (5 bases). The germline CDR1 and CDR2 sequences are KGHSH and LQKENI. Trimming stripped 0 bases from V and 2 bases from J, with 8 bases between. The CDR3 is made up of 15 amino acids.

The chain recombines TRBV5-1 with TRBJ2-3, with D possibly being TRBD2 (6 bases). The CDR3 sequence is 15 residues long. V lost 5 bases, J lost 3 bases, and 16 bases lay in between. Germline loops: CDR1 SGHRS, CDR2 YFSETQ. The CDR3 nucleotides are TGCGCCAGCAGTCTTGGCGGGGCGAGAACAGATACGCAGTATTTT. It codes for CASSLGGARTDTQYF.

The V call is TRBV18, the J call TRBJ1-2; a possible D gene is TRBD1 (5 bases). This CDR3 contains 14 residues. Trimming shortened V by 3 bases and J by 8 bases, and 16 bases separated the two germline ends. Germline CDR1 reads KGHSH; CDR2 reads LQKENI. The CDR3 loop is CASSPLARAVGYTF. Here the CDR3 DNA reads TGTGCCAGCTCACCTTTGGCCAGGGCGGTAGGCTACACCTTC.

The chain is built from TRBV5-1 and TRBJ2-2, with no clear D. The CDR3 consists of 16 residues. From germline, CDR1 is SGHRS and CDR2 YFSETQ. The germline V and J ends were trimmed by 0 bases and 0 bases, with 9 bases remaining between them. The CDR3 DNA is TGCGCCAGCAGCTTGGCCGCGACAACGAACACCGGGGAGCTGTTTTTT. Its translation: CASSLAATTNTGELFF.